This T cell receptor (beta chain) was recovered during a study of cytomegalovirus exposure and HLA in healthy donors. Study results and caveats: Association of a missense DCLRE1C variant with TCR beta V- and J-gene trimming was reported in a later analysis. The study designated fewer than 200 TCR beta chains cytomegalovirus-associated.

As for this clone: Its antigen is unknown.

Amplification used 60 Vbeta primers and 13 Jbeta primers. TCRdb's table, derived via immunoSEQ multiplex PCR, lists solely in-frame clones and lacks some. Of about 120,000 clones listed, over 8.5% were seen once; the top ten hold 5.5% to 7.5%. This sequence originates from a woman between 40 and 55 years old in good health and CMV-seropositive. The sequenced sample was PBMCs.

CDR3 sequence: CASSVRVGTGELFF. The CDR3 nucleotides are TGCGCCAGCAGCGTCAGGGTCGGCACCGGGGAGCTGTTTTTT. The chain carries TRBV5-1 and TRBJ2-2; a weak D match, TRBD1 (5 bases). Germline lookup yields CDR1 SGHRS and CDR2 YFSETQ. CDR3 length equals 14 residues. Between the trimmed V and J ends, which lost 4 bases and 4 bases, there was a span of 11 bases. Combining the CDR3 with reference TRBV5-1 and TRBJ2-2 gives the whole variable domain KAGVTQTPRYLIKTRGQQVTLSCSPISGHRSVSWYQQTPGQGLQFLFEYFSETQRNKGNFPGRFSGRQFSNSRSEMNVSTLELGDSALYLCASSVRVGTGELFFGEGSRLTVL.